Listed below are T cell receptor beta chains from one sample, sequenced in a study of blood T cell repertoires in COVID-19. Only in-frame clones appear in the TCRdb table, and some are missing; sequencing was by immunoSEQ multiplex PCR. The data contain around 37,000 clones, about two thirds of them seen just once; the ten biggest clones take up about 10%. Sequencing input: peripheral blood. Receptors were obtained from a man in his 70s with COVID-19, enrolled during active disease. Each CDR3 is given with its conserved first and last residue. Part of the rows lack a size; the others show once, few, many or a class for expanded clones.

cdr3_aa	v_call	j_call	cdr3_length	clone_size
CSVLLQREQYF	TRBV29-1	TRBJ2-7	11	few
CASSPSGQGSGNTIYF	TRBV5-4	TRBJ1-3	16	medium-sized
CASSLTSLAGGGDTQYF	TRBV5-1	TRBJ2-3	17	.
CASTETGTRGEQFF	TRBV19	TRBJ2-1	14	few
CASSWSSGPYEQYF	TRBV6-6	TRBJ2-7	14	.
CASREQVYQPQHF	TRBV19	TRBJ1-5	13	.
CASSESGGLSGNTIYF	TRBV10-2	.	16	.
CASRRGNYGYTF	TRBV19	TRBJ1-2	12	few
CSASTFNSDRGEQYF	TRBV20-1	TRBJ2-7	15	few
CASIGQPDGYTF	TRBV7-9	TRBJ1-2	12	.
CASDIGGKGEQYF	TRBV13	TRBJ2-7	13	.
CASSSRHTGELFF	TRBV19	TRBJ2-2	13	.
CASSLATGTSSYNEQFF	TRBV11-2	TRBJ2-1	17	few
CASSWTGQQPQHF	TRBV6-6	TRBJ1-5	13	.
CATSLHRVTNEKLFF	TRBV15	TRBJ1-4	15	.
CASSDSGSYNEQFF	TRBV18	TRBJ2-1	14	.
CASSLRDRAYNEQFF	TRBV7-9	TRBJ2-1	15	.
CASSILSPTGTGREQYF	TRBV19	TRBJ2-7	17	.
CASSLARVNRGGNGRQQYF	TRBV11-2	TRBJ2-7	19	.
CSAEWGTSTEAFF	TRBV29-1	TRBJ1-1	13	.
CASQESGSLYEQYF	TRBV10-2	TRBJ2-7	14	.
CASPDRGPSYEQYF	TRBV21-1	TRBJ2-7	14	.
CASSLAGNAGELFF	TRBV11-1	TRBJ2-2	14	.
CASSPWSRDIRYSNQPQHF	TRBV7-2	TRBJ1-5	19	.
CASILTGGITEAFF	TRBV2	TRBJ1-1	14	.
CASSIWGMNSNQPQHF	TRBV28	TRBJ1-5	16	once
CASSSQVPGQGIGYGYTF	TRBV5-1	TRBJ1-2	18	.
CASSVGGYSYNEQFF	TRBV5-1	TRBJ2-1	15	.